This T cell receptor (beta chain) stems from a study of shared clonotypes between healthy human individuals. Naive-designated CD8 cells lacked CD45RO, were positively enriched for CCR7, and omitted terminally differentiated effector memory CD45RA+ cells. Profiled with immunoSEQ multiplex PCR; TCRdb holds only in-frame clones, not every one. Here the sample spans hundreds of thousands of clones, about 95% being singletons. Trimming removed 9 bases at V and 2 bases at J, with 14 bases between. This CDR3 is 13 amino acids long. Germline V gives CDR1 LNHDA, CDR2 SQIVND (reference sequence). The source of this sequence is a young woman in good health. The chain uses TRBV19 and TRBJ2-7; D is possibly TRBD1 (7 bases). Sequencing was carried out using naive CD8+ T cells sorted from blood. CDR3 DNA sequence: TGTGCCAGCGGGGGACAGACAGCCTACGAGCAGTACTTC. Protein sequence: CASGGQTAYEQYF. The full variable domain, rest sourced from reference TRBV19 and TRBJ2-7, is DGGITQSPKYLFRKEGQNVTLSCEQNLNHDAMYWYRQDPGQGLRLIYYSQIVNDFQKGDIAEGYSVSREKKESFPLTVTSAQKNPTAFYLCASGGQTAYEQYFGPGTRLTVT.